This TCR beta chain originates from a study of human T cells and chemical hapten exposure. Individual cDNA molecules had unique molecular identifiers attached to them by the library. TCRdb re-analysed the RACE reads in MiXCR, keeping a single row per CDR3 protein. The table has more than 85,000 distinct CDR3 sequences, 9.5% to 11% seen once. Time point reported: patch test 2, 6 weeks after DPC sensitization. This sample's treatment: therapeutic diphenylcyclopropenone sensitization with weekly scalp DPC. Ten or more counts support this clonotype. The CDR3 sequence is 14 residues long. Germline V gene sequence: CDR1 KGHSH, CDR2 LQKENI. V gave up 0 bases and J gave up 7 bases; unmatched junction bases: 5.

J is TRBJ1-1 and V is TRBV18; 7 nucleotides match TRBD1. The sequencing used whole blood, collected in connection with sensitization to the hapten diphenylcyclopropenone (DPC). This receptor was identified in a man aged 35-49 years with alopecia areata. Some clones in this sample may be carry-over from other donors' samples. The CDR3, as DNA: TGTGCCAGCTCACCACCCCCACAGGGGAATGAAGCTTTCTTT. Its translation: CASSPPPQGNEAFF.